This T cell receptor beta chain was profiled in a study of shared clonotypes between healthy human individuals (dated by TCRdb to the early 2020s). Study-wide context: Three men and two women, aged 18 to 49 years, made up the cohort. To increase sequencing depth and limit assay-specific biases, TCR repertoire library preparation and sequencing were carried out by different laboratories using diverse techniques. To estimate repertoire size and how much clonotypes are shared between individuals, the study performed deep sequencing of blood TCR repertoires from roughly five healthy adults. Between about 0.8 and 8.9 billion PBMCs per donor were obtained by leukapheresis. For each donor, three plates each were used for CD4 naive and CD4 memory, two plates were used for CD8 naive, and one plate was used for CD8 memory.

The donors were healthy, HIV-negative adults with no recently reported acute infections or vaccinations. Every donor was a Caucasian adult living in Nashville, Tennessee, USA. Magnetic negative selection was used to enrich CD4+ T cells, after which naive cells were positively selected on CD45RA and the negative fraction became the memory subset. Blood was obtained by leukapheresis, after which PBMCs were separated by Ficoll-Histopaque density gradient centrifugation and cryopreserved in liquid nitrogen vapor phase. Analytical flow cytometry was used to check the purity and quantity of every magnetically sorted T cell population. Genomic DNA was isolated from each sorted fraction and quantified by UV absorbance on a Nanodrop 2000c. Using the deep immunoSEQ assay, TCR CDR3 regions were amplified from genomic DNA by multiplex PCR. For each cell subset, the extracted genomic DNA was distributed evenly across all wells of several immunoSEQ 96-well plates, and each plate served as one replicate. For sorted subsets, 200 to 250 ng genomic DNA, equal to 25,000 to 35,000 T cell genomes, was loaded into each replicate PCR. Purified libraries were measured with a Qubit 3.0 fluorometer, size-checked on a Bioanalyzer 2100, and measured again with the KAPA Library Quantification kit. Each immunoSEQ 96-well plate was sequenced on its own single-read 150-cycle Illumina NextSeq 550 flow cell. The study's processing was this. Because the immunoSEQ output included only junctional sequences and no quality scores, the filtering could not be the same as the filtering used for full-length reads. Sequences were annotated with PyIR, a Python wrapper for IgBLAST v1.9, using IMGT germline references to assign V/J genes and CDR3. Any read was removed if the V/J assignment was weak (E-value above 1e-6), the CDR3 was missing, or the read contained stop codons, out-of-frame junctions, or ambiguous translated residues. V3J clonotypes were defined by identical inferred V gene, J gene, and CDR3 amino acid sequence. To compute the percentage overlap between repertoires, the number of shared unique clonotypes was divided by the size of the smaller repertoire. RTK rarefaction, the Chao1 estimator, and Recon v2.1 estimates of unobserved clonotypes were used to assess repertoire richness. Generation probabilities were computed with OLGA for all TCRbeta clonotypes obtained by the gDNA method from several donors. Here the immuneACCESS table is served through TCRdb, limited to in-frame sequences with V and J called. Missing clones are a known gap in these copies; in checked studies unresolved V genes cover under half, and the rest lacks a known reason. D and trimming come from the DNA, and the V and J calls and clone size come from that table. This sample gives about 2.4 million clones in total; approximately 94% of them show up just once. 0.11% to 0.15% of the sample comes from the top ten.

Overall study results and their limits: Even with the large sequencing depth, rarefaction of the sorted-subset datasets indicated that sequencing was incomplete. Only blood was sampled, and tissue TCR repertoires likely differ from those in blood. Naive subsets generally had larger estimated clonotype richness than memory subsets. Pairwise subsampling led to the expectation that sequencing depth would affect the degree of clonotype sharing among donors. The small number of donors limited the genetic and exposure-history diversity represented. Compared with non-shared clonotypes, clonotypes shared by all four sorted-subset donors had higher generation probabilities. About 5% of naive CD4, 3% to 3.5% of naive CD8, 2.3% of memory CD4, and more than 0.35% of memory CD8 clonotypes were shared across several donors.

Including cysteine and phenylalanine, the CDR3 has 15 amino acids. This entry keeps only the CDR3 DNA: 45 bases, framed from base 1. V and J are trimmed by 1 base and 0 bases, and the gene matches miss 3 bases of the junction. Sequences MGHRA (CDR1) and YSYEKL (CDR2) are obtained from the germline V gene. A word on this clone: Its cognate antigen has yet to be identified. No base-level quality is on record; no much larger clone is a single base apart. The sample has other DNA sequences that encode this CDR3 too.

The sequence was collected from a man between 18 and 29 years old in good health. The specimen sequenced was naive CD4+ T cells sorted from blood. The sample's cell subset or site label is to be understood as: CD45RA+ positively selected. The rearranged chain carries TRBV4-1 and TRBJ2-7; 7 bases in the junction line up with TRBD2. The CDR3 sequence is CASSQGEGSSYEQYF. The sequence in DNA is TGCGCCAGCAGCCAAGGGGAGGGGAGCTCCTACGAGCAGTACTTC.